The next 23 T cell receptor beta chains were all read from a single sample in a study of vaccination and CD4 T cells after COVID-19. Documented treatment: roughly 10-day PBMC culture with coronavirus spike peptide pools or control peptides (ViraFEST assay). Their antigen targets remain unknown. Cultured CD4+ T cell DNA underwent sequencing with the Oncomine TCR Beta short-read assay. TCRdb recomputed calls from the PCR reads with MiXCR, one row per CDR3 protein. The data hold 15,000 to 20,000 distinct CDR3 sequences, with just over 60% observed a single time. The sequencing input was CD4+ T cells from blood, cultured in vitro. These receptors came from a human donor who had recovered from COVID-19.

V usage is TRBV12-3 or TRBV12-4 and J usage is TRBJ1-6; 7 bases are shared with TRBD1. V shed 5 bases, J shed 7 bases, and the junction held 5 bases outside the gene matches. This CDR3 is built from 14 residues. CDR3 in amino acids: CASSRQGRNSPLHF. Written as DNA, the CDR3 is TGTGCCAGCAGTCGACAGGGTAGGAATTCACCCCTCCACTTT.

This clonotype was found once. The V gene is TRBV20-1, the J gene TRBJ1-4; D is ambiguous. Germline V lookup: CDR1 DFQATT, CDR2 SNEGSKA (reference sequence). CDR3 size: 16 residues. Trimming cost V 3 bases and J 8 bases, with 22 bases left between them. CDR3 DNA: TGCAGTGCTAGGCCCGGCGGACGGGGTGTTAAGGAAAAACTGTTTTTT. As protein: CSARPGGRGVKEKLFF.

CDR3 DNA: TGTGCCACCAGTGATTCCAGGGACGGGGGCGATCAGCCCCAGCATTTT. Amino acid sequence: CATSDSRDGGDQPQHF. The V call is TRBV24-1, the J call TRBJ1-5, with a possible D match to TRBD1 (6 bases). The CDR3 consists of 16 residues. Looked up from germline, CDR1 is KGHDR and CDR2 is SFDVKD. Trimming pared 2 bases from V and 5 bases from J, leaving 15 bases between.

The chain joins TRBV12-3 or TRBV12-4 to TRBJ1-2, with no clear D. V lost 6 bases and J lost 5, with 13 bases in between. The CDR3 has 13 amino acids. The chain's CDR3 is CASSPEIGYGYTF. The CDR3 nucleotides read TGTGCCAGCAGCCCCGAAATAGGATATGGCTACACCTTC.

The CDR3 DNA reads as TGCAGTGCTCCAGGGACTAGCGTTAGCACAGATACGCAGTATTTT. Its protein is CSAPGTSVSTDTQYF. The rearrangement uses TRBV20-1 and TRBJ2-3, with TRBD2 matching 10 bases. Germline CDR1 and CDR2: DFQATT and SNEGSKA (reference sequence). The CDR3 has 15 residues. Trimming took 5 bases from V and 0 from J; bases not matched to a gene: 5.

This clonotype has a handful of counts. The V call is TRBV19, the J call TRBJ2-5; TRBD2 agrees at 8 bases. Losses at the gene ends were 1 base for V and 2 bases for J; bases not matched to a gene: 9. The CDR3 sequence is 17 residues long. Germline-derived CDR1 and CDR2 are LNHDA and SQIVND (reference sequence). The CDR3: CASSIGATSDPQETQYF. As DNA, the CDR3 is TGTGCCAGTAGTATAGGGGCGACTAGCGACCCACAAGAGACCCAGTACTTC.

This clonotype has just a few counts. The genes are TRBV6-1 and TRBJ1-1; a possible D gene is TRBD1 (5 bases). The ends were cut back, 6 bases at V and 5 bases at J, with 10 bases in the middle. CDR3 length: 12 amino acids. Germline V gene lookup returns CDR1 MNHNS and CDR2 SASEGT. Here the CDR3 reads CASSASGTEAFF. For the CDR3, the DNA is TGTGCCAGCAGCGCCTCAGGGACTGAAGCTTTCTTT.

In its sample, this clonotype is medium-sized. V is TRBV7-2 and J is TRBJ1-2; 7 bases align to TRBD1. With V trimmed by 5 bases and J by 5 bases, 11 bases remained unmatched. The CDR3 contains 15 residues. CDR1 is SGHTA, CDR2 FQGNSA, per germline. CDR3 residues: CASSATTGFGYGYTF. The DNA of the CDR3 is TGTGCCAGCAGCGCTACGACAGGGTTTGGATATGGCTACACCTTC.

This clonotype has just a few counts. The CDR3 sequence: CASSPDSNYGYTF. DNA of the CDR3: TGTGCCAGCAGTCCGGACAGTAACTATGGCTACACCTTC. V and J are TRBV2 and TRBJ1-2, with D possibly being TRBD1 (6 bases). The CDR3 is 13 residues long. The germline V gene has CDR1 SNHLY and CDR2 FYNNEI. The V gene lost 5 bases and the J gene lost 1 base, with 8 bases spanning the gap.

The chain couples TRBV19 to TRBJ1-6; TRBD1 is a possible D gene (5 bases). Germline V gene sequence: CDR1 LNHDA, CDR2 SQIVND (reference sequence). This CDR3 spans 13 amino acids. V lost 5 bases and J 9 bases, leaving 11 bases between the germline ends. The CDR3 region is CASSPGVGSPLHF. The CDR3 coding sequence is TGTGCCAGTAGTCCGGGGGTTGGTTCACCCCTCCACTTT. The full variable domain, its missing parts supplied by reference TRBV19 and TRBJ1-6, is DGGITQSPKYLFRKEGQNVTLSCEQNLNHDAMYWYRQDPGQGLRLIYYSQIVNDFQKGDIAEGYSVSREKKESFPLTVTSAQKNPTAFYLCASSPGVGSPLHFGNGTRLTVT.

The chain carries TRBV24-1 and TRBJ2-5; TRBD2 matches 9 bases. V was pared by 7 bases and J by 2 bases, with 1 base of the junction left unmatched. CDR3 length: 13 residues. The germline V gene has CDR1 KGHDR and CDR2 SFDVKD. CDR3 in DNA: TGTGCCACCAGGCTAGCGGGACAAGAGACCCAGTACTTC. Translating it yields CATRLAGQETQYF.

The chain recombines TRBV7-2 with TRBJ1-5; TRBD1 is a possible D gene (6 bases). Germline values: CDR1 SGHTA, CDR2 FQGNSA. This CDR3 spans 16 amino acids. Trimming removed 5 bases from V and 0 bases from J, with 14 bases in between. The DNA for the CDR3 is TGTGCCAGCAGCCCTGGACAGATCAATAGCAATCAGCCCCAGCATTTT. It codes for CASSPGQINSNQPQHF.

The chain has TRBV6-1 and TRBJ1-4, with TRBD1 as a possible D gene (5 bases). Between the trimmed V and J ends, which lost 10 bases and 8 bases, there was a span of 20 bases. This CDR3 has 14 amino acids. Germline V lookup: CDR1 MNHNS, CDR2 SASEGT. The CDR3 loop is CATKIPGGREKLFF. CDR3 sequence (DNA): TGTGCCACCAAAATCCCCGGGGGTCGAGAAAAACTGTTTTTT.

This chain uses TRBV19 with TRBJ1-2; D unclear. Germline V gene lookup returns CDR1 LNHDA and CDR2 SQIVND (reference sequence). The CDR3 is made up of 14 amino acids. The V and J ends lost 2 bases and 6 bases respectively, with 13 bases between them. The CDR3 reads CASSIMRETDGYTF. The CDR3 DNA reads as TGTGCCAGTAGTATAATGAGGGAAACCGATGGCTACACCTTC.

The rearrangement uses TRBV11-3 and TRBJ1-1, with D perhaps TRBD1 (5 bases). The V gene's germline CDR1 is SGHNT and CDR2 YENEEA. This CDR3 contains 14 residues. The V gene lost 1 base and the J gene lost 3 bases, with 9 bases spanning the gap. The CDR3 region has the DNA TGTGCCAGCAGCTTAGGGGGGATACACACTGAAGCTTTCTTT. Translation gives CASSLGGIHTEAFF.

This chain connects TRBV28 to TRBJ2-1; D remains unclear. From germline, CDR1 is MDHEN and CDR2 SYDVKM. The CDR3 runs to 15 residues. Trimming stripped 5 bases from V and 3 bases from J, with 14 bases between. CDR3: CASSPAAPGYNEQFF. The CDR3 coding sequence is TGTGCCAGCAGTCCCGCCGCCCCCGGCTACAATGAGCAGTTCTTC.

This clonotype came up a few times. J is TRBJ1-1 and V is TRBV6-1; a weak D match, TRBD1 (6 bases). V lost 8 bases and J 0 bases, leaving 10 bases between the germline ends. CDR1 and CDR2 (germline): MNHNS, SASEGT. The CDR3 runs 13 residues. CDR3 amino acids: CASYRDLNTEAFF. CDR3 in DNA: TGTGCCAGCTACAGGGACCTGAACACTGAAGCTTTCTTT.

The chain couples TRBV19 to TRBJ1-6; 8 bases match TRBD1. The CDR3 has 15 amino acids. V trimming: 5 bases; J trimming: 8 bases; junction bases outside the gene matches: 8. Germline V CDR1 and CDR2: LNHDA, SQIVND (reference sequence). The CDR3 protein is CASSSTGQGDSPLHF. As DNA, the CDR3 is TGTGCCAGTAGTTCCACCGGACAGGGAGATTCACCCCTCCACTTT.

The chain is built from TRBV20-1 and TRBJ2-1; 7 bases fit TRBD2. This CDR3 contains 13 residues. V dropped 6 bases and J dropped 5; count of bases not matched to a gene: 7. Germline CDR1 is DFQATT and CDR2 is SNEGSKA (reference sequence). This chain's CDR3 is CSAGRLADNEQFF. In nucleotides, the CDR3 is TGCAGTGCAGGTAGACTAGCAGACAATGAGCAGTTCTTC.

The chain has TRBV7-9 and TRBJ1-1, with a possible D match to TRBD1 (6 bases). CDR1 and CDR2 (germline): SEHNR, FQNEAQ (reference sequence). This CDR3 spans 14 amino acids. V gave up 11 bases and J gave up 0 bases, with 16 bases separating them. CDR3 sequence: CAGDGTHMNTEAFF. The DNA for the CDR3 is TGTGCCGGGGACGGGACACACATGAACACTGAAGCTTTCTTT.

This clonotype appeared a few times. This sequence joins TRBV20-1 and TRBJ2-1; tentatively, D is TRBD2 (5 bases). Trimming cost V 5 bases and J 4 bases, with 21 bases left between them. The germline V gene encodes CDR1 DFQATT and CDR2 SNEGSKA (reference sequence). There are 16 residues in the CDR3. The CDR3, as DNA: TGCAGTGCTGGGCGTCCTCGGGGAGCCGGTTACAATGAGCAGTTCTTC. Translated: CSAGRPRGAGYNEQFF.

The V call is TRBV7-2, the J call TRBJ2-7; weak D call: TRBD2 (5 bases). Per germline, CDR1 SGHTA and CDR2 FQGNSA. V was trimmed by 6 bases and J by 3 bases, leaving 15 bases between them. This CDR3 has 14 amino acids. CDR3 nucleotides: TGTGCCAGCAGAGAGCGGCAGTCAAGCTACGAGCAGTACTTC. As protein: CASRERQSSYEQYF.

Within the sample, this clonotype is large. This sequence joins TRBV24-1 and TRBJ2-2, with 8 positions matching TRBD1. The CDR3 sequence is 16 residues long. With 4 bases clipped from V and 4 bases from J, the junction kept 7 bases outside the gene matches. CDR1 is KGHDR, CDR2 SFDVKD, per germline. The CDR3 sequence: CATSDSGTGGTGELFF. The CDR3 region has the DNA TGTGCCACCAGTGACTCCGGGACAGGCGGCACCGGGGAGCTGTTTTTT.